Sequencing of this T cell receptor beta chain was carried out in a study of CD8 T cells in ankylosing spondylitis. The CDR3 contains 14 residues. The V and J ends lost 9 bases and 1 base respectively, with 15 bases between them. TCRdb reprocessed the 5' RACE reads with MiXCR, giving one entry per CDR3 protein. The data contain 350,000 to 450,000 distinct CDR3 sequences, 20% to 25% of them singletons. Sequencing input: blood, either unsorted or a sorted T cell fraction (not recorded which). The source of this sequence is a male donor with ankylosing spondylitis or in good health (not recorded which). This chain links TRBV12-3 or TRBV12-4 with TRBJ1-1, with D unclear. CDR3 nucleotides: TGTGCCAGTGGAGAGGGCCTTGGGAACACTGAAGCTTTCTTT. It encodes CASGEGLGNTEAFF.